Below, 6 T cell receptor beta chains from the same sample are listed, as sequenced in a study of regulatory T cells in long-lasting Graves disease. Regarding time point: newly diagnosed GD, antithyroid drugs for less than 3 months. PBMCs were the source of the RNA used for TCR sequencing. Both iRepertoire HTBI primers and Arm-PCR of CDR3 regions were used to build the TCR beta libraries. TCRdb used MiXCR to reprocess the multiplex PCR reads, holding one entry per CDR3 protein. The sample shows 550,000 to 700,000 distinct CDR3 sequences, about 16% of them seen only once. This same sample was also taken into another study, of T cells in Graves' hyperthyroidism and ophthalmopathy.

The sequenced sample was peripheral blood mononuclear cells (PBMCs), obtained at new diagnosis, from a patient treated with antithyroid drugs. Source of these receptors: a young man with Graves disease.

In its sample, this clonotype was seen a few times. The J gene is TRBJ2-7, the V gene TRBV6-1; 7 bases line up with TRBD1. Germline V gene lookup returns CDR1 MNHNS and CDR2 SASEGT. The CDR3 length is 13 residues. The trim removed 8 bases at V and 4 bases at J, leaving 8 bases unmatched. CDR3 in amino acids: CASETGNRYEQYF. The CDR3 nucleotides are TGTGCCAGCGAGACAGGGAATAGGTACGAGCAGTACTTC.

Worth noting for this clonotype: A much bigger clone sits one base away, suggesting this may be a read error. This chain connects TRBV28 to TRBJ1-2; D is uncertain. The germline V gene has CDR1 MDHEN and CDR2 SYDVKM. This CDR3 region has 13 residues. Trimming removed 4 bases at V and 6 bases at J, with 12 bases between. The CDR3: CASSSRTEHGYTF. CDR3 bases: TGTGCCAGCAGTTCTAGGACTGAACATGGCTACACCTTC.

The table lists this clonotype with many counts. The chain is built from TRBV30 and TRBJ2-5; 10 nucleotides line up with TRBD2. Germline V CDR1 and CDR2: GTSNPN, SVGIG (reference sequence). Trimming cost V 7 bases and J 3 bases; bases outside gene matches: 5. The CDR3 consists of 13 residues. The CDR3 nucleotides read TGTGCCTTTTTAGCGGGAGGAGAAGAGACCCAGTACTTC. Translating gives CAFLAGGEETQYF. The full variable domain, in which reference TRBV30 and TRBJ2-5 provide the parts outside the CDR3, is SQTIHQWPATLVQPVGSPLSLECTVEGTSNPNLYWYRQAAGRGLQLLFYSVGIGQISSEVPQNLSASRPQDRQFILSSKKLLLSDSGFYLCAFLAGGEETQYFGPGTRLLVL.

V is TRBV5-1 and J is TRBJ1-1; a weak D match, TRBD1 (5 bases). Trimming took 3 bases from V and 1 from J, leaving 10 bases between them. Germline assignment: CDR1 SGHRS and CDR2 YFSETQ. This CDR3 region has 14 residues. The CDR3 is CASSSRGGNTEAFF. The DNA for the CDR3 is TGCGCCAGCAGCTCGCGGGGGGGGAACACTGAAGCTTTCTTT.

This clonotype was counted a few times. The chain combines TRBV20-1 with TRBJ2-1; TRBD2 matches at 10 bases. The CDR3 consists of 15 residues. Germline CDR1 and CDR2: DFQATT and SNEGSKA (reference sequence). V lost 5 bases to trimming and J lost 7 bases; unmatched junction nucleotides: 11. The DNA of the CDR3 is TGCAGTGCTGCTTCTAGCGGGAGACTCGATAATGAGCAGTTCTTC. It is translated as CSAASSGRLDNEQFF.

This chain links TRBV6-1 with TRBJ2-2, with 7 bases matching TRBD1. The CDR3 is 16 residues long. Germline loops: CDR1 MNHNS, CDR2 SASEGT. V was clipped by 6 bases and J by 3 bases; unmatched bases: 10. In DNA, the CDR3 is TGTGCCAGCAGAATCAGACAGGGCCTTGACACCGGGGAGCTGTTTTTT. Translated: CASRIRQGLDTGELFF.